A single sample gave rise to the 29 T cell receptor beta chains below, sequenced in a study of cytomegalovirus exposure and HLA in healthy donors. With 60 Vbeta and 13 Jbeta primers, the PCR was carried out. The assay was immunoSEQ multiplex PCR, and TCRdb's table has in-frame clones only and misses some. The sample records approximately 140,000 clones, about 60% being singletons. The sequencing input was PBMCs. Receptors originate from an older woman in good health and CMV-seropositive.

The CDR3 loop reads CASSMSGANEKLFF. In nucleotides, the CDR3 is TGTGCCAGTAGTATGTCGGGGGCTAATGAAAAACTGTTTTTT. The gene calls are TRBV19 and TRBJ1-4, with D possibly being TRBD1 (5 bases). CDR3 length: 14 residues. V was trimmed by 3 bases and J by 3 bases, leaving 8 bases between them. Germline assignment: CDR1 LNHDA and CDR2 SQIVND (reference sequence).

This clone qualifies as medium-sized (0.01 to 0.1%). The chain couples TRBV11-2 to TRBJ1-5, with 9 positions matching TRBD1. Trimming cost V 0 bases and J 7 bases; bases outside gene matches: 1. The germline V gene has CDR1 SGHAT and CDR2 FQNNGV. The CDR3 is 14 residues long. The DNA of the CDR3 is TGTGCCAGCAGCTTAGAAGGGACAGGGCAGCCCCAGCATTTT. This translates into CASSLEGTGQPQHF.

The chain combines TRBV6-1 with TRBJ1-2, with 8 bases lining up with TRBD1. CDR3 length equals 17 residues. In germline, CDR1 is MNHNS, CDR2 SASEGT. J lost 4 bases, V lost 3 bases, and 13 bases had no gene match. CDR3: CASSDASGVGQVYGYTF. CDR3 nucleotide sequence: TGTGCCAGCAGTGACGCTAGTGGCGTGGGACAGGTCTATGGCTACACCTTC.

About this clone: One end of the junction does not line up with germline, which may come from a read error. The chain couples TRBV9 to TRBJ2-3, with TRBD1 as a possible D gene (6 bases). The CDR3 totals 13 residues. CDR1 SGDLS and CDR2 YYNGEE come from the germline V gene. The CDR3 DNA reads as TGTGCCAGCAGCACCGGACAGACAGATCCGCAGTATTTT. It specifies CASSTGQTDPQYF.

V usage is TRBV4-2 and J usage is TRBJ2-3, with 12 bases that match TRBD2. Trimming at V came to 4 bases and at J to 3 bases, leaving 2 bases not matched to a gene. Germline V gives CDR1 LGHNA, CDR2 YNFKEQ. CDR3 length: 15 amino acids. The CDR3 protein is CASSPGTSGTDTQYF. The CDR3 coding sequence is TGTGCCAGCAGCCCTGGGACTAGCGGGACAGATACGCAGTATTTT.

This chain joins TRBV7-9 and TRBJ1-4, with TRBD1 matching 9 bases. Trimming cost V 0 bases and J 0 bases; bases outside gene matches: 8. CDR1 and CDR2 from the germline V gene are SEHNR and FQNEAQ (reference sequence). The CDR3 contains 19 residues. The CDR3 sequence is CASSLARGQGGSTNEKLFF. CDR3 sequence (DNA): TGTGCCAGCAGCTTAGCGAGGGGACAGGGAGGATCAACTAATGAAAAACTGTTTTTT.

This clone has more than one count but fewer than ten. The V gene is TRBV28, the J gene TRBJ2-1, with 11 nucleotides matching TRBD2. CDR3 length: 15 amino acids. From germline, CDR1 is MDHEN and CDR2 SYDVKM. The trim removed 5 bases at V and 8 bases at J, leaving 8 bases unmatched. CDR3 region: CASSHTSGSTDEQFF. The CDR3 DNA follows: TGTGCCAGCAGTCACACTAGCGGGAGTACCGATGAGCAGTTCTTC.

The V gene is TRBV9, the J gene TRBJ2-3, with 9 bases identical to TRBD2. Germline V gene data show CDR1 as SGDLS and CDR2 as YYNGEE. J lost 1 base, V lost 3 bases, and 12 bases had no gene match. CDR3 length equals 18 residues. CDR3 residues: CASSELSGRSGGTDTQYF. The CDR3 nucleotides read TGTGCCAGCAGCGAGCTTAGCGGGAGAAGCGGTGGCACAGATACGCAGTATTTT.

This chain links TRBV5-4 with TRBJ2-7, with TRBD1 identical over 7 bases. V dropped 1 base and J dropped 4; count of bases not matched to a gene: 5. CDR1 is SGHNT, CDR2 YYREEE, per germline (reference sequence). The CDR3 is 14 residues long. CDR3 bases: TGTGCCAGCAGCTTGACAGGGGCCGATTACGAGCAGTACTTC. Its translation: CASSLTGADYEQYF. The full variable domain, its missing parts supplied by reference TRBV5-4 and TRBJ2-7, is ETGVTQSPTHLIKTRGQQVTLRCSSQSGHNTVSWYQQALGQGPQFIFQYYREEENGRGNFPPRFSGLQFPNYSSELNVNALELDDSALYLCASSLTGADYEQYFGPGTRLTVT.

J is TRBJ1-2 and V is TRBV5-1; D may be TRBD1 (5 bases). The CDR3 loop spans 16 amino acids. The germline V gene has CDR1 SGHRS and CDR2 YFSETQ. The V end was cut by 2 bases, the J end by 4 bases, with 18 bases between. This chain's CDR3 is CASSLGPRGQVYGYTF. CDR3 nucleotides: TGCGCCAGCAGCTTAGGTCCCCGCGGACAAGTCTATGGCTACACCTTC.

The V and J genes are TRBV7-9 and TRBJ2-7; 10 bases align to TRBD1. The CDR3 contains 17 residues. In germline, CDR1 is SEHNR, CDR2 FQNEAQ (reference sequence). The V and J ends lost 4 bases and 2 bases, in that order; junction bases with no gene match: 11. CDR3 sequence (DNA): TGTGCCAGCAGCTCACTAGGCGGGGGACAGGGGCCCTACGAGCAGTACTTC. It translates to CASSSLGGGQGPYEQYF.

The chain employs TRBV10-3 and TRBJ2-1; 9 positions match TRBD1. This CDR3 comprises 14 residues. Germline V gene sequence: CDR1 ENHRY, CDR2 SYGVKD. The V and J ends lost 7 bases and 5 bases, in that order; junction bases with no gene match: 6. CDR3 nucleotide sequence: TGTGCCATCAAACCGGGACAGGGCCACAATGAGCAGTTCTTC. Protein: CAIKPGQGHNEQFF.

The chain carries TRBV30 and TRBJ2-1, with a weak D call TRBD1 (6 bases). The V gene lost 5 bases and the J gene lost 7 bases, with 18 bases spanning the gap. The CDR3 contains 14 residues. From germline, CDR1 is GTSNPN and CDR2 SVGIG (reference sequence). The CDR3 loop reads CAWAVGTQINEQFF. The CDR3 region has the DNA TGTGCCTGGGCCGTTGGGACACAAATAAATGAGCAGTTCTTC.

The chain carries TRBV30 and TRBJ2-6; 12 bases line up with TRBD2. CDR3 size: 20 residues. The germline V gene has CDR1 GTSNPN and CDR2 SVGIG (reference sequence). Unmatched junction bases numbered 14, after V lost 4 bases and J lost 1 base. In nucleotides, the CDR3 is TGTGCCTGGACTCGGACCCGGACTAGCGGGATCCTATCTGGGGCCAACGTCCTGACTTTC. This gives the protein CAWTRTRTSGILSGANVLTF.

The rearrangement links TRBV28 to TRBJ1-2, with 9 bases lining up with TRBD1. J gave up 6 bases and V 4 bases, and 3 bases lay outside the gene matches. The CDR3 runs 13 residues. Per the germline V gene, CDR1 is MDHEN and CDR2 is SYDVKM. The CDR3 here is CASSWRTGDGYTF. DNA of the CDR3: TGTGCCAGCAGTTGGAGGACAGGGGATGGCTACACCTTC.

The chain carries TRBV15 and TRBJ2-1; D call uncertain. Between the trimmed V and J ends, which lost 0 bases and 0 bases, there was a span of 9 bases. CDR1 and CDR2 from the germline V gene are LNHNV and YYDKDF (reference sequence). The length of the CDR3 is 16 residues. Written as DNA, the CDR3 is TGTGCCACCAGCAGAGATTTAACAGTCTCCTACAATGAGCAGTTCTTC. This translates into CATSRDLTVSYNEQFF. Together with reference TRBV15 and TRBJ2-1, the CDR3 gives the full variable domain: DAMVIQNPRYQVTQFGKPVTLSCSQTLNHNVMYWYQQKSSQAPKLLFHYYDKDFNNEADTPDNFQSRRPNTSFCFLDIRSPGLGDTAMYLCATSRDLTVSYNEQFFGPGTRLTVL.

This clone turned up a few times. The chain links TRBV29-1 to TRBJ1-1; the match to TRBD1 covers 8 bases. Germline V gives CDR1 SQVTM, CDR2 ANQGSEA. With 5 bases clipped from V and 4 bases from J, the junction kept 6 bases outside the gene matches. The CDR3 sequence is 13 residues long. CDR3 sequence reads: CSVSTGGGTEAFF. In DNA, the CDR3 is TGCAGCGTTAGTACAGGGGGAGGCACTGAAGCTTTCTTT.

The V and J genes are TRBV5-1 and TRBJ1-6; no firm D call. Germline assignment: CDR1 SGHRS and CDR2 YFSETQ. This CDR3 comprises 17 residues. V was trimmed by 0 bases and J by 9 bases, leaving 19 bases between them. This CDR3 is CASSLAVGGEIGSPLHF. Written as DNA, the CDR3 is TGCGCCAGCAGCTTGGCGGTTGGCGGGGAAATCGGTTCACCCCTCCACTTT.

The chain carries TRBV6-1 and TRBJ2-7, with TRBD1 matching 7 bases. Germline V gives CDR1 MNHNS, CDR2 SASEGT. V lost 3 bases and J lost 2; bases outside the gene matches: 10. The CDR3 extends over 16 amino acids. This chain's CDR3 is CASSDGDRVLTYEQYF. DNA of the CDR3: TGTGCCAGCAGTGACGGAGACAGGGTACTTACCTACGAGCAGTACTTC.

As for this clone: This CDR3 is also generated by other DNA sequences in the sample. The chain has TRBV28 and TRBJ1-3; 10 bases match TRBD1. J lost 4 bases, V lost 5 bases, and 5 bases had no gene match. The germline gives CDR1 MDHEN, CDR2 SYDVKM. This CDR3 is built from 15 residues. CDR3 protein: CASSPTGGAGNTIYF. The DNA of the CDR3 is TGTGCCAGCAGTCCGACAGGGGGCGCGGGAAACACCATATATTTT.

J is TRBJ2-1 and V is TRBV9; D unresolved. Looked up from germline, CDR1 is SGDLS and CDR2 is YYNGEE. Trimming removed 4 bases at V and 0 bases at J, with 14 bases between. CDR3 length equals 16 residues. The CDR3 reads CASSLAATSSYNEQFF. Written as DNA, the CDR3 is TGTGCCAGCAGCCTCGCCGCAACGAGCTCCTACAATGAGCAGTTCTTC.

This sequence joins TRBV29-1 and TRBJ2-1, with D maybe TRBD2 (6 bases). The CDR3 length is 13 residues. Trimming left V 5 bases short and J 0 bases short, with 8 bases between. Germline CDR1 is SQVTM and CDR2 is ANQGSEA. CDR3 residues: CSVRGSSYNEQFF. The CDR3 bases are TGCAGCGTTCGGGGGAGCTCCTACAATGAGCAGTTCTTC.

Only a few counts were recorded for this clone. The chain combines TRBV5-1 with TRBJ1-4; TRBD1 matches 8 bases. Germline V gene lookup returns CDR1 SGHRS and CDR2 YFSETQ. J lost 6 bases, V lost 0 bases, and 7 bases had no gene match. The CDR3 sequence is 16 residues long. The CDR3 sequence is CASSLGRTGWDEKLFF. The CDR3 coding sequence is TGCGCCAGCAGCTTGGGACGGACAGGGTGGGATGAAAAACTGTTTTTT.

The chain uses TRBV13 and TRBJ1-1; 12 positions match TRBD1. Germline V gene data show CDR1 as PRHDT and CDR2 as FYEKMQ (reference sequence). The CDR3 is 14 amino acids. J was trimmed by 6 bases and V by 4 bases; bases with no gene match: 3. The CDR3 reads CASSSGQGAAEAFF. CDR3 in DNA: TGTGCCAGCAGCTCGGGACAGGGGGCGGCTGAAGCTTTCTTT.

In this sample, this clone turned up a few times. This chain joins TRBV9 and TRBJ2-2, with TRBD2 identical over 7 bases. Unmatched junction bases numbered 2, after V lost 0 bases and J lost 0 bases. There are 16 residues in the CDR3. CDR1 and CDR2 from the germline V gene are SGDLS and YYNGEE. As DNA, the CDR3 is TGTGCCAGCAGCGTAGCTAGCGGAACGAACACCGGGGAGCTGTTTTTT. This encodes CASSVASGTNTGELFF.

DNA for the CDR3: TGTGCCACCACACCCCGGGACAGTAATCAGCCCCAGCATTTT. Amino acids: CATTPRDSNQPQHF. The chain recombines TRBV19 with TRBJ1-5, with 7 bases that match TRBD1. Germline V gives CDR1 LNHDA, CDR2 SQIVND (reference sequence). The length of the CDR3 is 14 residues. V was pared by 10 bases and J by 4 bases, with 10 bases of the junction left unmatched.

V and J are TRBV5-5 and TRBJ1-1, with D unclear. Germline V gives CDR1 SGHKS, CDR2 YYEKEE (reference sequence). This CDR3 has 14 amino acids. Deletions cut 0 bases from V and 1 base from J, with 7 bases between. CDR3 protein: CASSLVLANTEAFF. The DNA of the CDR3 is TGTGCCAGCAGCTTGGTACTCGCGAACACTGAAGCTTTCTTT.

This clone appeared a few times. The rearrangement links TRBV4-3 to TRBJ2-7; 9 positions agree with TRBD2. This CDR3 has 16 amino acids. Germline V CDR1 and CDR2: LGHNA, YSLEER. Trimming cost V 0 bases and J 1 base; bases outside gene matches: 4. CDR3 loop: CASSQDFLAGSYEQYF. CDR3 DNA: TGCGCCAGCAGCCAAGATTTTCTAGCGGGGTCCTACGAGCAGTACTTC.

The chain links TRBV25-1 to TRBJ2-7, with D maybe TRBD2 (6 bases). The length of the CDR3 is 12 residues. The V end was cut by 1 base, the J end by 7 bases, with 8 bases between. Germline loops: CDR1 MGHDK, CDR2 SYGVNS. The DNA for the CDR3 is TGTGCCAGCAGTGAATGGGAGGTTGAGCAGTACTTC. It specifies CASSEWEVEQYF.